This T cell receptor beta chain was obtained from a study of type 1 and type 2 diabetes patients. For the study at large: The cohort mixed type 1 diabetes, type 2 diabetes and nondiabetic donors. A total of roughly 20,000,000 paired-end reads came from the whole study. Findings and limits, study-wide: Age and gender were not matched between study groups, possibly biasing interpretation.

Trimming removed 5 bases at V and 1 base at J, with 6 bases between. The germline V gene has CDR1 DFQATT and CDR2 SNEGSKA (reference sequence). The CDR3 length is 13 residues. Details on this clonotype: Antigen unknown.

PCR was run on genomic DNA. Multiplex PCR with 30 forward and 13 reverse primers amplified the TCR beta CDR3. TCRdb redid the calling of the multiplex PCR reads with MiXCR, one entry per CDR3 protein. The profile shows about 290,000 distinct CDR3 sequences, roughly 44% of them singletons. The specimen was peripheral blood mononuclear cells (PBMCs). This TCR derives from a man between 18 and 29 years old with type 2 diabetes. This sequence joins TRBV20-1 and TRBJ2-6; weak D call: TRBD2 (5 bases). CDR3 DNA: TGCAGTGCTCGGGATTCTGGGGCCAACGTCCTGACTTTC. Its translation: CSARDSGANVLTF.